The text below deals with one TCR beta chain. This sample is drawn from a study of cytomegalovirus exposure and HLA in healthy donors. The J segment lost 8 bases and the V segment lost 6 bases, leaving 19 bases of the junction unmatched. Germline V gene sequence: CDR1 MNHEY, CDR2 SMNVEV (reference sequence). The length of the CDR3 is 18 residues. The PCR used 60 Vbeta and 13 Jbeta primers. The repertoire was sequenced with immunoSEQ multiplex PCR; TCRdb's copy has only in-frame clones and lacks some. Seen here are 100,000 to 150,000 clones, about 15% observed once, and the top ten hold about 3%. The V gene is TRBV27, the J gene TRBJ2-1, with 10 positions matching TRBD1. The sequenced material came from PBMCs. The source is a female donor in good health and CMV-seropositive. CDR3 residues: CASRNLNLGQGSTDEQFF. CDR3 bases: TGTGCCAGCAGGAATCTTAACCTGGGACAGGGGTCTACAGATGAGCAGTTCTTC.